This T cell receptor (beta chain) was captured in a study of response to subunit inactivated influenza vaccine (dated by TCRdb to 2017 to 2018). Background on the whole study: Deep quantitative T cell receptor repertoire profiling was used in the study to track responses to a trivalent subunit inactivated influenza vaccine.

The CDR3 spans 17 residues, from the cysteine through the phenylalanine. Only the CDR3 region is kept as DNA, spanning 51 bases read in frame from base 1. CDR1 is given as SNHLY and CDR2 as FYNNEI, both from the germline V gene. V trim: 5 bases; J trim: 9 bases; unmatched bases: 19. The library was built by means of RT-PCR. Sequenced on an Illumina HiSeq 2500. The public sequencing data were trimmed at Q25 with fastp and processed into clonotypes with MiXCR by TCRdb, which kept only in-frame beta chains. Entries that share a CDR3 protein sequence are merged under the most common genes and DNA. For this sample there are 500,000 to 550,000 distinct CDR3 sequences; under 9% appear just once. Of the sample, roughly 13% is held by the ten largest clones. Results the study describes overall, beyond this receptor: It was suggested by the authors that each seasonal influenza vaccination may recruit only a limited number of new T cells.

This clonotype was found a few times. Its target antigen remains unknown. Base quality data are lacking; no much larger clone is found one base away. The clonotype comes from a man aged 50 to 75 who received an inactivated influenza vaccine. Donor details come from another sample of the same person, matched by shared clones. The sequencing here drew on PBMCs from blood, taken approximately 25 months after vaccination. Recombination joined TRBV2 with TRBJ2-1; 7 of the junction bases match TRBD2. The nucleotide sequence reads TGTGCCAGCAGTAAACGGGGGAGGGGCCCGGCGGGGATTGAGCAGTTCTTC. It codes for CASSKRGRGPAGIEQFF.